A selection of T cell receptor beta chains follows, all from one sample in a study of OX40 agonist ivuxolimab in advanced cancers. Clones were sequenced by immunoSEQ multiplex PCR, and TCRdb holds only the in-frame ones, with some missing. This sample has fewer than 95,000 clones; more than 85% occur once, and the top ten carry roughly 3.5%. Source: CD4+ or CD8+ T cells sorted from blood, taken in a trial of the OX40 agonist ivuxolimab. Receptors originate from an adult with an advanced solid tumor such as melanoma, head and neck, liver or kidney cancer. Both conserved end residues are part of each CDR3. A D gene is named only where the DNA matches it firmly. Only part of the rows carry a size: once, few, many, or a class if the clone is expanded.

NA	TRBD1	TRBV27	TRBJ2-5	CASSLGQGLWETQYF	TGTGCCAGCAGTTTGGGACAGGGTCTTTGGGAGACCCAGTACTTC
NA	NA	TRBV4-1	TRBJ1-5	CASSQEGRDHQPQHF	TGCGCCAGCAGCCAAGAAGGCAGGGACCATCAGCCCCAGCATTTT
NA	NA	TRBV11-2	TRBJ2-1	CASSLVGHPSSYNEQFF	TGTGCCAGCAGCTTAGTGGGGCATCCTAGCTCCTACAATGAGCAGTTCTTC
once	TRBD1	TRBV11-2	TRBJ1-2	CASSSGGVSGGYTF	TGTGCCAGCAGCTCAGGGGGCGTCTCAGGTGGCTACACCTTC
NA	TRBD2	TRBV27	TRBJ2-7	CASSSGGGYSYEQYF	TGTGCCAGCAGTAGCGGGGGGGGGTACTCCTACGAGCAGTACTTC
NA	NA	TRBV4-1	TRBJ1-5	CASSDPGDRNQPQHF	TGCGCCAGCAGCGATCCGGGAGATCGCAATCAGCCCCAGCATTTT
NA	NA	TRBV6-5	TRBJ2-1	CASSLGWSSYNEQFF	TGTGCCAGCAGCCTCGGGTGGAGCTCCTACAATGAGCAGTTCTTC
NA	NA	TRBV14	TRBJ2-2	CASSQDPGAGELFF	TGTGCCAGCAGCCAGGACCCGGGAGCCGGGGAGCTGTTTTTT
NA	NA	TRBV5-6	TRBJ1-1	CASSFGSWVNTEAFF	TGTGCCAGCAGCTTCGGGAGTTGGGTGAACACTGAAGCTTTCTTT
NA	NA	TRBV10-1	TRBJ2-7	CASSGGDEQYF	TGCGCCAGCAGTGGGGGAGACGAGCAGTACTTC
NA	TRBD2	TRBV9	TRBJ2-1	CASSVGSGKYNEQFF	TGTGCCAGCAGCGTAGGTAGCGGGAAGTACAATGAGCAGTTCTTC
once	TRBD2	TRBV27	TRBJ2-1	CASSLWGLAENNEQFF	TGTGCCAGCAGTTTGTGGGGACTAGCGGAAAACAATGAGCAGTTCTTC
NA	NA	TRBV9	TRBJ2-5	CASSVGTGETQYF	TGTGCCAGCAGCGTAGGCACGGGGGAGACCCAGTACTTC
NA	NA	TRBV6-6	TRBJ2-1	CASSYRGNEQFF	TGTGCCAGCAGTTATCGGGGAAATGAGCAGTTCTTC
NA	TRBD2	TRBV7-8	TRBJ2-7	CASSLELAGVPYEQYF	TGTGCCAGCAGCTTAGAGCTAGCGGGAGTCCCTTACGAGCAGTACTTC
NA	NA	TRBV11-2	TRBJ1-3	CASSIDHRGNTIYF	TGTGCCAGCTCAATAGATCACAGGGGAAACACCATATATTTT